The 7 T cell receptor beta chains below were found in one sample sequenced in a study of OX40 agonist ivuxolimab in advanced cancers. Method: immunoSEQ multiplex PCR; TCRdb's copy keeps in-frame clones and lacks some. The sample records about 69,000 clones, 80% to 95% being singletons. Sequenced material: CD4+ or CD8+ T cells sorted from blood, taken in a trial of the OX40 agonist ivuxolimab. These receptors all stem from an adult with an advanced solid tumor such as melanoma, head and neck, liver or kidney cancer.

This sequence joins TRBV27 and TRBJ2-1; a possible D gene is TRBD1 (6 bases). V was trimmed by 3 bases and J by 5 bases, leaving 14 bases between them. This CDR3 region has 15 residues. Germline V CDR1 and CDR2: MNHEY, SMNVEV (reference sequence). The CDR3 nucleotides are TGTGCCAGCAGTTTTCTTTTGGACAGCAACAATGAGCAGTTCTTC. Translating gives CASSFLLDSNNEQFF.

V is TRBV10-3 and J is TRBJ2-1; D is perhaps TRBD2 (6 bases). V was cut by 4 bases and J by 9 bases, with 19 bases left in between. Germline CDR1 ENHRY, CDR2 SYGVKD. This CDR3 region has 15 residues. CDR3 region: CAISAPGSLWAEQFF. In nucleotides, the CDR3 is TGTGCCATCAGTGCCCCCGGGAGTTTGTGGGCTGAGCAGTTCTTC.

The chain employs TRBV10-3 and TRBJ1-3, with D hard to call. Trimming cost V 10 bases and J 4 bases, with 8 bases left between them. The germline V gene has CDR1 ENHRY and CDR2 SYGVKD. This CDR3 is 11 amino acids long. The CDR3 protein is CATSRGNTIYF. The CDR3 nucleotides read TGTGCCACGTCTAGGGGAAACACCATATATTTT.

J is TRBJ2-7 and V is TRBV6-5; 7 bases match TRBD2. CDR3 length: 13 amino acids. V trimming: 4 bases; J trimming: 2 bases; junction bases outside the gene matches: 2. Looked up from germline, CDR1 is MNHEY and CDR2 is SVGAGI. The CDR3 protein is CASSLSGAYEQYF. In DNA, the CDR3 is TGTGCCAGCAGTTTAAGCGGGGCCTACGAGCAGTACTTC.

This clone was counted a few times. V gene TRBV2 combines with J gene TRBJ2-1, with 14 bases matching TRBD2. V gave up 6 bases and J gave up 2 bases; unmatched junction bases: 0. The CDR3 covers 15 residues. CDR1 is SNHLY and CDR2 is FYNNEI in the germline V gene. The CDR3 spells CASRGLAGAYNEQFF. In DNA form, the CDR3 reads TGTGCCAGCAGGGGACTAGCGGGAGCCTACAATGAGCAGTTCTTC.

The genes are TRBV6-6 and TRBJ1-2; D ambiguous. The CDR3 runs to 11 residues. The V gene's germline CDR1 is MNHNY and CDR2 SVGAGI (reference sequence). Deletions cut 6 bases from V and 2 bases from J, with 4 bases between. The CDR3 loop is CASRGNYGYTF. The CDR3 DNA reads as TGTGCCAGCAGGGGGAACTATGGCTACACCTTC.

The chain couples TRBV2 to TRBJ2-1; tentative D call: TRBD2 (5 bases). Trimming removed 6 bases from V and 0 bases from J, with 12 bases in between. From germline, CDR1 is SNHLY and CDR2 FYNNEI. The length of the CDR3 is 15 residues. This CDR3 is CASRNLASSYNEQFF. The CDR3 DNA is TGTGCCAGCAGAAACTTAGCGAGCTCCTACAATGAGCAGTTCTTC.